The 20 T cell receptor beta chains below all came from one sample that was sequenced in a study of T cell repertoires in cytomegalovirus infection. From the reads, TCRdb called clonotypes with MiXCR, one entry per CDR3 protein. The sample holds 500,000 or so distinct CDR3 sequences; more than 15% are singletons and the top ten take 20% to 30%. The sample consisted of CD8+ T cells from PBMCs. Source of these receptors: a human donor in good health (CMV status not recorded). Some clones in this sample may be carry-over from other donors' samples.

This clonotype was found many times. The chain carries TRBV7-3 and TRBJ1-1; D gene unclear. This CDR3 comprises 13 residues. Germline V gene data show CDR1 as SGHTA and CDR2 as FQGTGA. The V end lost 4 bases, the J end lost 8 bases, and 14 bases lay between the germline ends. The CDR3 spells CASSSVLGREAFF. The CDR3 DNA follows: TGTGCCAGCAGCTCGGTACTCGGCAGGGAAGCTTTCTTT.

This clonotype was recorded at least ten times. This sequence joins TRBV7-6 and TRBJ2-3; 12 bases map to TRBD2. This CDR3 has 21 residues. V was pared by 5 bases and J by 0 bases, with 18 bases of the junction left unmatched. CDR1 SGHVS and CDR2 FNYEAQ come from the germline V gene. The CDR3 is CASSAPLMWTSGIISTDTQYF. CDR3 coding DNA: TGTGCCAGCAGCGCCCCCCTAATGTGGACTAGCGGGATAATTAGCACAGATACGCAGTATTTT.

This clonotype was recorded at least ten times. The chain recombines TRBV12-3 or TRBV12-4 with TRBJ1-4, with D possibly matching TRBD1 (5 bases). Trimming cost V 2 bases and J 3 bases, with 16 bases left between them. This CDR3 comprises 17 residues. CDR3: CASSLRRQGLPNEKLFF. The CDR3 coding sequence is TGTGCCAGCAGTTTAAGGAGGCAGGGACTCCCTAATGAAAAACTGTTTTTT.

This clonotype was detected ten times or more. The genes are TRBV7-9 and TRBJ2-1, with D unclear. The CDR3 totals 15 residues. Trimming cost V 2 bases and J 7 bases, with 15 bases left between them. Germline CDR1 reads SEHNR; CDR2 reads FQNEAQ (reference sequence). CDR3 bases: TGTGCCAGCAGCTTATCCGACTCGCACAAAAATGAGCAGTTCTTC. This encodes CASSLSDSHKNEQFF. Full variable domain (missing parts from reference TRBV7-9 and TRBJ2-1): DTGVSQNPRHKITKRGQNVTFRCDPISEHNRLYWYRQTLGQGPEFLTYFQNEAQLEKSRLLSDRFSAERPKGSFSTLEIQRTEQGDSAMYLCASSLSDSHKNEQFFGPGTRLTVL.

This clonotype came up a few times. This chain connects TRBV2 to TRBJ1-1; a possible D gene is TRBD1 (5 bases). V lost 5 bases, J lost 3 bases, and 13 bases lay in between. This CDR3 spans 14 amino acids. The germline V gene encodes CDR1 SNHLY and CDR2 FYNNEI. CDR3 sequence: CASSPEEGYTEAFF. Here the CDR3 DNA reads TGTGCCAGCAGTCCGGAGGAGGGGTACACTGAAGCTTTCTTT.

Many counts were recorded for this clonotype. This chain connects TRBV10-1 to TRBJ2-1; 11 nucleotides match TRBD1. Germline lookup yields CDR1 WNHNN and CDR2 SYGVQD (reference sequence). Germline trimming cut 6 bases from V and 9 bases from J; bases unmatched to any gene: 10. This CDR3 contains 15 residues. The CDR3 reads CASSKTGQGAGEQFF. The CDR3 nucleotides read TGCGCCAGCAGCAAAACCGGACAGGGGGCCGGTGAGCAGTTCTTC.

Only a few counts were recorded for this clonotype. As DNA, the CDR3 is TGCGCCAGCAGCCAAGAGCGTAGGAGCTCCTACGAGCAGTACTTC. As protein: CASSQERRSSYEQYF. The chain employs TRBV4-1 and TRBJ2-7; D is ambiguous. This CDR3 has 15 residues. Germline V lookup: CDR1 MGHRA, CDR2 YSYEKL. V was shortened by 0 bases and J by 0 bases, with 9 bases between the two germline ends.

This clonotype was seen repeatedly, ten times or more. The chain combines TRBV7-9 with TRBJ2-1; D gene unclear. V gave up 0 bases and J gave up 7 bases, with 13 bases separating them. The CDR3 runs to 15 residues. From germline, CDR1 is SEHNR and CDR2 FQNEAQ (reference sequence). This chain's CDR3 is CASSLAPERMNEQFF. In DNA form, the CDR3 reads TGTGCCAGCAGCTTAGCCCCTGAGAGGATGAATGAGCAGTTCTTC.

This clonotype was seen ten or more times. The chain combines TRBV2 with TRBJ1-5, with 9 bases identical to TRBD1. In germline, CDR1 is SNHLY, CDR2 FYNNEI. CDR3 length: 17 amino acids. V lost 3 bases and J lost 7; bases outside the gene matches: 13. For the CDR3, the DNA is TGTGCCAGCAGTGAGTGGGGGGACAGGGAGTCAGGGCAGCCCCAGCATTTT. Translated: CASSEWGDRESGQPQHF.

This sequence joins TRBV6-5 and TRBJ1-2; no clear D. V was clipped by 3 bases and J by 6 bases, with 11 bases between them. Germline CDR1 and CDR2: MNHEY and SVGAGI. The CDR3 contains 13 residues. In nucleotides, the CDR3 is TGTGCCAGCAGTTATGGCTTCTCAGATGGCTACACCTTC. Translating it yields CASSYGFSDGYTF.

This clonotype occurred a few times. The chain links TRBV6-1 to TRBJ2-1; D might be TRBD1 (6 bases). CDR1 MNHNS and CDR2 SASEGT come from the germline V gene. This CDR3 spans 18 amino acids. The V end was cut by 3 bases, the J end by 0 bases, with 18 bases between. The CDR3 DNA sequence: TGTGCCAGCAGTGACCTCTCCAGGGGCAGAGGCTCCTACAATGAGCAGTTCTTC. The encoded protein is CASSDLSRGRGSYNEQFF.

This clonotype was detected many times. This chain connects TRBV2 to TRBJ2-7; no firm D call. V shed 5 bases and J shed 4 bases, with 18 bases lying between them. This CDR3 contains 15 residues. Germline CDR1 is SNHLY and CDR2 is FYNNEI. This CDR3 is CASSSGPPPRYEQYF. DNA for the CDR3: TGTGCCAGCAGTTCCGGCCCCCCCCCGCGATACGAGCAGTACTTC. Filled out from reference TRBV2 and TRBJ2-7, the complete variable domain reads EPEVTQTPSHQVTQMGQEVILRCVPISNHLYFYWYRQILGQKVEFLVSFYNNEISEKSEIFDDQFSVERPDGSNFTLKIRSTKLEDSAMYFCASSSGPPPRYEQYFGPGTRLTVT.

The CDR3 nucleotides are TGTGCCTGGAGTGTAGGGCCGGGGGATGAGCAGTTCTTC. Its translation is CAWSVGPGDEQFF. V usage is TRBV30 and J usage is TRBJ2-1; TRBD2 is a possible D gene (6 bases). The CDR3 is made up of 13 amino acids. V was pared by 0 bases and J by 8 bases, with 11 bases between. CDR1 GTSNPN and CDR2 SVGIG come from the germline V gene (reference sequence).

The sample holds a few counts of this clonotype. The chain joins TRBV29-1 to TRBJ1-2; no firm D call. The germline gives CDR1 SQVTM, CDR2 ANQGSEA. The CDR3 runs to 12 residues. V lost 5 bases, J lost 8 bases, and 15 bases lay in between. CDR3 nucleotide sequence: TGCAGCGTTCGAATCCCCGCACAGGGCTACACCTTC. Protein: CSVRIPAQGYTF.

In its sample, this clonotype was seen many times. V gene TRBV7-6 combines with J gene TRBJ2-5; D might be TRBD2 (6 bases). The CDR3 length is 15 residues. Germline values: CDR1 SGHVS, CDR2 FNYEAQ. V lost 3 bases, J lost 1 base, and 12 bases lay in between. CDR3: CASSFIAGTQETQYF. Written as DNA, the CDR3 is TGTGCCAGCAGCTTTATTGCGGGAACCCAAGAGACCCAGTACTTC.

The sample holds a few counts of this clonotype. The rearrangement links TRBV5-5 to TRBJ1-1; TRBD1 might be the D (6 bases). The germline CDR1 and CDR2 sequences are SGHKS and YYEKEE (reference sequence). V gave up 0 bases and J gave up 6 bases, with 15 bases separating them. CDR3 size: 15 residues. The chain's CDR3 is CASSLVAGARSEAFF. Here the CDR3 DNA reads TGTGCCAGCAGCTTGGTGGCGGGGGCCAGGTCTGAAGCTTTCTTT.

This clonotype has a count of ten or more. The chain has TRBV7-6 and TRBJ1-1, with D unclear. The V end was cut by 3 bases, the J end by 1 base, with 9 bases between. CDR3 size: 14 residues. Germline V gene data show CDR1 as SGHVS and CDR2 as FNYEAQ. This CDR3 is CASSFGGPNTEAFF. CDR3 DNA: TGTGCCAGCAGCTTCGGTGGGCCGAACACTGAAGCTTTCTTT. Full variable domain (missing parts from reference TRBV7-6 and TRBJ1-1): GAGVSQSPRYKVTKRGQDVALRCDPISGHVSLYWYRQALGQGPEFLTYFNYEAQQDKSGLPNDRFSAERPEGSISTLTIQRTEQRDSAMYRCASSFGGPNTEAFFGQGTRLTVV.

The chain carries TRBV7-3 and TRBJ1-2; D might be TRBD1 (5 bases). V lost 3 bases, J lost 9 bases, and 11 bases lay in between. The CDR3 sequence is 12 residues long. Germline values: CDR1 SGHTA, CDR2 FQGTGA. Here the CDR3 reads CASSFGADCYTF. DNA of the CDR3: TGTGCCAGCAGCTTTGGGGCCGATTGCTACACCTTC.

This clonotype was seen a handful of times. The chain carries TRBV2 and TRBJ1-2; 8 bases fit TRBD1. The CDR3 is made up of 14 amino acids. CDR1 is SNHLY and CDR2 is FYNNEI in the germline V gene. V lost 4 bases and J lost 5; bases outside the gene matches: 6. The CDR3: CASSADREFYGYTF. As DNA, the CDR3 is TGTGCCAGCAGTGCGGACAGGGAATTTTATGGCTACACCTTC.

The chain employs TRBV19 and TRBJ2-5; tentatively, D is TRBD2 (6 bases). The germline gives CDR1 LNHDA, CDR2 SQIVND (reference sequence). Between the trimmed V and J ends, which lost 5 bases and 0 bases, there was a span of 16 bases. This CDR3 region has 16 residues. In nucleotides, the CDR3 is TGTGCCAGTAGTGGTACTTACCGCGGGAACCAAGAGACCCAGTACTTC. Its translation: CASSGTYRGNQETQYF.